This T cell receptor (beta chain) was sequenced for a study of breast tumors, draining lymph nodes, adjacent tissues. Study results and caveats: That most tumor T cells come from lymph nodes remained unproven. The data were judged consistent with most tumor T cells coming from lymph node and expanding in tumor.

Breast cancer patients provided tissue from their axillary draining lymph nodes. Germline V gene sequence: CDR1 SNHLY, CDR2 FYNNEI. The V end was cut by 6 bases, the J end by 0 bases, with 15 bases between. CDR3 length: 16 residues. One entry per CDR3 protein, called by TCRdb with MiXCR from the multiplex PCR reads. Of more than 250,000 distinct CDR3 sequences listed, around 31% were seen once; the top ten hold 0.85% to 1.2%. This clonotype was picked up many times. Its antigen is as yet unknown. The source material was axillary lymph node tissue. The V call is TRBV2, the J call TRBJ2-1; D remains ambiguous. The receptor's source is a female donor with breast cancer. Some clones in this sample may be carry-over from other donors' samples. The CDR3 DNA follows: TGTGCCAGCAGGGTGGACGGCGTGAGCTCCTACAATGAGCAGTTCTTC. This encodes CASRVDGVSSYNEQFF.